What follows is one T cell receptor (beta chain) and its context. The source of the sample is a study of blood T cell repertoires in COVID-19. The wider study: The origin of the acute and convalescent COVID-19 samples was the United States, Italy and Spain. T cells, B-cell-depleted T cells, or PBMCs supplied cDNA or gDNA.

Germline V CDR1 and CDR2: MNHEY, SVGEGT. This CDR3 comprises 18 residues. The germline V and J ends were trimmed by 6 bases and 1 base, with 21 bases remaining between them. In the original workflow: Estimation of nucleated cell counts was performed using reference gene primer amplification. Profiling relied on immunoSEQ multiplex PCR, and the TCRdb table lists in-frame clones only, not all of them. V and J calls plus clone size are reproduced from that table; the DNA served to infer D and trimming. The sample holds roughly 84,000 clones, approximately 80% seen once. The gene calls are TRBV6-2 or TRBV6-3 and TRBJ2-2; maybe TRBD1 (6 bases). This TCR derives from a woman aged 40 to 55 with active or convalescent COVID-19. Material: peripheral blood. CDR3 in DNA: TGTGCCAGCAGCCACTATGTTACGGGACATCGGAACACCGGGGAGCTGTTTTTT. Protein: CASSHYVTGHRNTGELFF.